This T cell receptor (beta chain) was identified in a study of blood T cell repertoires in COVID-19. At the level of the study: Sites in the United States, Italy and Spain provided acute and convalescent COVID-19 samples. From T cells, B-cell-depleted T cells, or PBMCs came the material, which was cDNA or gDNA.

Original processing methods: Reference gene primer amplification gave estimated nucleated cell counts. This table comes from immunoSEQ multiplex PCR, and its TCRdb copy is limited to in-frame clones, with some not included. Clone size and V and J calls were adopted from that table, with D and trimming inferred from the DNA. The data hold around 270,000 clones, with approximately 85% observed a single time. Followed longitudinally, the Seattle patients had been enrolled during active infection. This CDR3 contains 13 residues. Germline V gives CDR1 SGHAT, CDR2 FQNNGV. V was trimmed by 0 bases and J by 4 bases, leaving 6 bases between them. With regard to this clone: Other nucleotide sequences from this sample produce the same CDR3.

This receptor was obtained from a human donor with COVID-19, enrolled during active disease. The donor label of this sample is uncertain. Sequencing input: peripheral blood. V is TRBV11-2 and J is TRBJ1-1; tentative D call: TRBD1 (6 bases). The DNA for the CDR3 is TGTGCCAGCAGCTTAGAACAGGGCACTGAAGCTTTCTTT. Protein: CASSLEQGTEAFF.